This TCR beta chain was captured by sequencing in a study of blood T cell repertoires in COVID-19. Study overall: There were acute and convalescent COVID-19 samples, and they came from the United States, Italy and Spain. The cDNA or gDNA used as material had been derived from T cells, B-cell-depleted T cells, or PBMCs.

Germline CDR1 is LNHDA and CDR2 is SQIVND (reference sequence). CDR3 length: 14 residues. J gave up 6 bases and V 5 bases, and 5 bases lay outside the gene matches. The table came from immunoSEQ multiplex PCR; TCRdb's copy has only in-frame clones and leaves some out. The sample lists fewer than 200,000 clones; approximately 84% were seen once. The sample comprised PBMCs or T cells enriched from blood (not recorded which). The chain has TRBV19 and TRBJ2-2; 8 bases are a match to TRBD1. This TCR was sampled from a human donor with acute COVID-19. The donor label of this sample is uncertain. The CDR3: CASSPGGRPGELFF. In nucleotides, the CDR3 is TGTGCCAGTAGTCCAGGGGGCCGACCCGGGGAGCTGTTTTTT.